This note documents a single TCR beta chain sequence. Antigen specificity is unknown. These data are taken from a study of T-cell memory formation after mild COVID-19. Overall study context: TCR clusters mostly belonged to single donors. General observations from the study: There was no confirmation that second-wave clones peaking on day 37 were SARS-CoV-2 specific. CD4+ clones that contracted lay mainly in CM and EM; CD8+ ones lay in EMRA.

5'RACE primed at constant segments yielded TCR alpha and TCR beta cDNA libraries bearing sample barcodes and UMIs. TCRdb passed the 5' RACE reads through MiXCR, listing each CDR3 protein once. The table has about 500,000 distinct CDR3 sequences, about a fifth seen once. Germline V gene sequence: CDR1 SQVTM, CDR2 ANQGSEA. The CDR3 is made up of 11 amino acids. V lost 5 bases, J lost 8 bases, and 12 bases lay in between. The receptor comes from an adult woman who had mild COVID-19 (a few samples of this study predate the infection). Cell type and time point are not known. The specimen sequenced was PBMCs or a T cell subset sorted from them (not recorded which). The chain couples TRBV29-1 to TRBJ1-1; D call uncertain. The CDR3 region has the DNA TGCAGCGTTCAGCGGATTACGGAAGCTTTCTTT. This gives the protein CSVQRITEAFF.